The next 15 T cell receptor beta chains were all read from a single sample in a study of cytomegalovirus exposure and HLA in healthy donors (dated by TCRdb to about 2017). Libraries were prepared through the immunoSEQ multiplex PCR assay. The multiplex PCR relied on a mix of 60 forward primers for TCR Vbeta segments and 13 reverse primers for TCR Jbeta segments. Held by TCRdb, this immuneACCESS table contains in-frame sequences only and omits some clones. Under half of the omission traces to an unresolved V gene where checked; the cause of the rest is unknown. In this sample the table shows 150,000 to 200,000 clones, about 78% of which occur a single time. The ten biggest clones cover approximately 2.5% of the sample. Material: PBMCs. These receptors originate from a man in his sixties in good health and CMV-seronegative.

The chain is built from TRBV2 and TRBJ2-5; 7 bases line up with TRBD2. The CDR3 length is 17 residues. V lost 1 base and J lost 0; bases outside the gene matches: 8. Germline V lookup: CDR1 SNHLY, CDR2 FYNNEI. This CDR3 is CASSEGVWEGNQETQYF. DNA for the CDR3: TGTGCCAGCAGTGAAGGGGTCTGGGAGGGGAACCAAGAGACCCAGTACTTC.

The gene calls are TRBV11-3 and TRBJ2-1, with TRBD2 identical over 9 bases. Trimming took 0 bases from V and 4 from J; bases not matched to a gene: 4. CDR1 SGHNT and CDR2 YENEEA come from the germline V gene. This CDR3 has 16 amino acids. The CDR3 DNA sequence: TGTGCCAGCAGCTTAGACTCGGCGGGGGGGTACAATGAGCAGTTCTTC. Its protein is CASSLDSAGGYNEQFF.

This sequence joins TRBV27 and TRBJ1-1; TRBD1 agrees at 7 bases. Germline V gene data show CDR1 as MNHEY and CDR2 as SMNVEV (reference sequence). The CDR3 runs 13 residues. V trimming: 1 base; J trimming: 8 bases; junction bases outside the gene matches: 4. The CDR3 region is CASSLLSGGEAFF. The DNA for the CDR3 is TGTGCCAGCAGTTTATTATCAGGGGGAGAAGCTTTCTTT.

The CDR3: CASSQVIMGKAYEQYF. CDR3 coding DNA: TGCGCCAGCAGCCAAGTTATTATGGGCAAAGCCTACGAGCAGTACTTC. The chain has TRBV4-1 and TRBJ2-7; no definite D call. This CDR3 region has 16 residues. CDR1 and CDR2 (germline): MGHRA, YSYEKL. V was trimmed by 1 base and J by 2 bases, leaving 15 bases between them.

The chain joins TRBV19 to TRBJ2-7, with a weak D call TRBD1 (5 bases). The CDR3 runs to 15 residues. The germline CDR1 and CDR2 sequences are LNHDA and SQIVND (reference sequence). Between the trimmed V and J ends, which lost 4 bases and 1 base, there was a span of 14 bases. CDR3 protein: CASSTQGPSSYEQYF. As DNA, the CDR3 is TGTGCCAGTAGTACGCAGGGCCCTTCTTCCTACGAGCAGTACTTC.

The rearrangement links TRBV5-6 to TRBJ2-5, with TRBD1 matching 12 bases. Germline assignment: CDR1 SGHDT and CDR2 YYEEEE. The V gene end was trimmed by 4 bases and the J gene end by 5 bases; junction bases not matched to a gene: 9. The CDR3 is 16 amino acids. This CDR3 reads CASSLPGQGAEETQYF. For the CDR3, the DNA is TGTGCCAGCAGCCTACCGGGACAGGGGGCGGAGGAGACCCAGTACTTC.

V and J are TRBV30 and TRBJ1-6, with a tentative D call TRBD1 (5 bases). CDR3 length equals 16 residues. V was clipped by 0 bases and J by 7 bases, with 16 bases between them. Germline V gives CDR1 GTSNPN, CDR2 SVGIG (reference sequence). The CDR3 is CAWSVLRGLRNSPLHF. In DNA form, the CDR3 reads TGTGCCTGGAGTGTACTAAGGGGTCTAAGGAATTCACCCCTCCACTTT.

This clone was found a few times. The V gene is TRBV5-1, the J gene TRBJ2-1, with TRBD1 matching over 9 bases. Unmatched junction bases numbered 10, after V lost 5 bases and J lost 7 bases. Germline V gene sequence: CDR1 SGHRS, CDR2 YFSETQ. CDR3 length equals 15 residues. DNA of the CDR3: TGCGCCAGCAGGATCTCGGGACAGGGACGGAATGAGCAGTTCTTC. It encodes CASRISGQGRNEQFF.

This clone was seen a few times. V and J are TRBV13 and TRBJ2-7; tentative D call: TRBD1 (5 bases). The germline V gene has CDR1 PRHDT and CDR2 FYEKMQ (reference sequence). Trimming took off 7 bases at V and 4 bases at J, with 17 bases between the two ends. The CDR3 runs 14 residues. CDR3 DNA sequence: TGTGCCAGCACCCTATCAGGGAAGATATACGAGCAGTACTTC. Amino acid sequence: CASTLSGKIYEQYF.

This clone showed up just a few times. The gene calls are TRBV5-4 and TRBJ2-7; 9 positions agree with TRBD1. J lost 4 bases, V lost 4 bases, and 12 bases had no gene match. Germline V CDR1 and CDR2: SGHNT, YYREEE (reference sequence). The CDR3 extends over 16 amino acids. The CDR3 region is CASSGERDREGYEQYF. The CDR3 nucleotides read TGTGCCAGCAGCGGTGAACGGGACAGGGAGGGGTACGAGCAGTACTTC.

This chain joins TRBV30 and TRBJ2-7; D is perhaps TRBD1 (5 bases). From germline, CDR1 is GTSNPN and CDR2 SVGIG (reference sequence). V dropped 4 bases and J dropped 0 bases, with 16 bases sitting between them. This CDR3 is built from 15 residues. In nucleotides, the CDR3 is TGTGCCTGGAACCTAGGGGCTTCCAGCTCCTACGAGCAGTACTTC. Encoded protein: CAWNLGASSSYEQYF.

In its sample, this clone was seen a few times. CDR3 amino acids: CASSWDRVFGNTIYF. CDR3 coding DNA: TGTGCCAGCAGCTGGGACAGGGTGTTCGGAAACACCATATATTTT. The V and J genes are TRBV5-8 and TRBJ1-3; 9 bases are a match to TRBD1. The V gene end was trimmed by 3 bases and the J gene end by 4 bases; junction bases not matched to a gene: 5. CDR1 SGHTS and CDR2 YDEGEE come from the germline V gene. This CDR3 has 15 amino acids.

The chain has TRBV6-1 and TRBJ1-1; D unresolved. Germline V gives CDR1 MNHNS, CDR2 SASEGT. Trimming cost V 5 bases and J 1 base, with 8 bases left between them. This CDR3 spans 13 amino acids. The CDR3 here is CASSLTENTEAFF. For the CDR3, the DNA is TGTGCCAGCAGTCTTACAGAGAACACTGAAGCTTTCTTT.

This clone was found a few times. The CDR3: CASSRSRDQPQHF. DNA for the CDR3: TGTGCCAGCAGTAGAAGTCGGGATCAGCCCCAGCATTTT. This chain connects TRBV2 to TRBJ1-5; unclear D gene. Germline V gene sequence: CDR1 SNHLY, CDR2 FYNNEI. This CDR3 region has 13 residues. With 5 bases removed from V and 5 bases from J, the gap between germline ends came to 10 bases.

The chain employs TRBV5-1 and TRBJ2-3; TRBD2 agrees at 7 bases. The CDR3 has 16 residues. The ends lost 4 bases at V and 1 base at J; junction bases unmatched: 9. Per the germline V gene, CDR1 is SGHRS and CDR2 is YFSETQ. The CDR3 region is CASSPPRAGGTDTQYF. Here the CDR3 DNA reads TGCGCCAGCAGCCCCCCTCGGGCGGGGGGCACAGATACGCAGTATTTT. Based on the CDR3 plus reference TRBV5-1 and TRBJ2-3, the full variable domain is KAGVTQTPRYLIKTRGQQVTLSCSPISGHRSVSWYQQTPGQGLQFLFEYFSETQRNKGNFPGRFSGRQFSNSRSEMNVSTLELGDSALYLCASSPPRAGGTDTQYFGPGTRLTVL.